This is a list of T cell receptor beta chains from one sample in a study of human T cells and chemical hapten exposure. MiXCR, applied by TCRdb to the RACE reads, yields one record per CDR3 protein. The repertoire holds roughly 130,000 distinct CDR3 sequences, about 9% seen once, with roughly 1.8% in the top ten. Sequencing was carried out using whole blood. Receptor source: a male donor in good health. Some clones in this sample may be carry-over from other donors' samples. Both conserved end residues are part of each CDR3. D genes are given only for firm matches. Size tells how often a clone was seen (once, few, many) or the class of an expanded clone, and some rows leave it out.

CDR3 DNA: TGTGCCAGCAGCGTAGAAGGAGATCTCAATCAGCCCCAGCATTTT
CDR3 protein: CASSVEGDLNQPQHF
D gene: .
J gene: TRBJ1-5
clone size: few
V gene: TRBV9

CDR3 DNA: TGTGCCTGGACGATAGCGGGAGGCATAAATGAGCAGTTCTTC
CDR3 protein: CAWTIAGGINEQFF
D gene: TRBD2
J gene: TRBJ2-1
clone size: few
V gene: TRBV30

CDR3 DNA: TGTGCCAGCAGGGACAGGGTCCCAGAGACCCAGTACTTC
CDR3 protein: CASRDRVPETQYF
D gene: TRBD1
J gene: TRBJ2-5
clone size: many
V gene: TRBV6-5

CDR3 DNA: TGCGCCAGCAGCCGCACCCCGGAGGGGGAAAAACTGTTTTTT
CDR3 protein: CASSRTPEGEKLFF
D gene: .
J gene: TRBJ1-4
clone size: few
V gene: TRBV5-1

CDR3 DNA: TGTGCCAGCTCACCGGACAGCTATGGCTACACCTTC
CDR3 protein: CASSPDSYGYTF
D gene: .
J gene: TRBJ1-2
clone size: many
V gene: TRBV18

CDR3 DNA: TGTGCCAGTAGTATATGGTCACGACAAGAGACCCAGTACTTC
CDR3 protein: CASSIWSRQETQYF
D gene: .
J gene: TRBJ2-5
clone size: many
V gene: TRBV19

CDR3 DNA: TGCAGCGCCATAGACAGGGGGAACCCGTCTAACTATGGCTACACCTTC
CDR3 protein: CSAIDRGNPSNYGYTF
D gene: TRBD1
J gene: TRBJ1-2
clone size: many
V gene: TRBV29-1

CDR3 DNA: TGCGCCAGCAGCCAAGGAGGGGCGGGAGCACCCTACAATGAGCAGTTCTTC
CDR3 protein: CASSQGGAGAPYNEQFF
D gene: TRBD2
J gene: TRBJ2-1
clone size: few
V gene: TRBV4-1

CDR3 DNA: TGCGCCAGCAGCTTGTACCAGGGGTATGATAATTCACCCCTCCACTTT
CDR3 protein: CASSLYQGYDNSPLHF
D gene: .
J gene: TRBJ1-6
clone size: many
V gene: TRBV5-1

CDR3 DNA: TGTGCCAGCAGTCTAGACAGCTACACCGGGGAGCTGTTTTTT
CDR3 protein: CASSLDSYTGELFF
D gene: .
J gene: TRBJ2-2
clone size: few
V gene: TRBV6-2/TRBV6-3

CDR3 DNA: TGTGCCAGCAGCGGTGCCTACACGCTCACAAATCAGGGGCTCCTCACCTACGAGCAGTACTTC
CDR3 protein: CASSGAYTLTNQGLLTYEQYF
D gene: .
J gene: TRBJ2-7
clone size: .
V gene: TRBV7-9

CDR3 DNA: TGTGCCAGCAGCATCCCGGGACAGGGGTTTGAGGATGACTCACCCCTCCACTTT
CDR3 protein: CASSIPGQGFEDDSPLHF
D gene: TRBD1
J gene: TRBJ1-6
clone size: .
V gene: TRBV5-6

CDR3 DNA: TGTGCCTGGAGTGAAATCCCGACAGGGGAGCGGTACTTC
CDR3 protein: CAWSEIPTGERYF
D gene: TRBD1
J gene: TRBJ2-4
clone size: .
V gene: TRBV30

CDR3 DNA: TGCGCCAGCAGCCCCCCGAGGAGGGGCAAGGAAGAGACCCAGTACTTC
CDR3 protein: CASSPPRRGKEETQYF
D gene: .
J gene: TRBJ2-5
clone size: many
V gene: TRBV5-1

CDR3 DNA: TGCGCCAGCAGCTTGGGGCAGGGTGAACAGCCCCAGCATTTT
CDR3 protein: CASSLGQGEQPQHF
D gene: .
J gene: TRBJ1-5
clone size: many
V gene: TRBV5-1

CDR3 DNA: TGCAGTGCTAAAGGGGATAGGGACACTGAAGCTTTCTTT
CDR3 protein: CSAKGDRDTEAFF
D gene: .
J gene: TRBJ1-1
clone size: few
V gene: TRBV20-1

CDR3 DNA: TGCGCCAGCAGCCAAGATAAGGACTTAAGCTCCTACGAGCAGTACTTC
CDR3 protein: CASSQDKDLSSYEQYF
D gene: .
J gene: TRBJ2-7
clone size: many
V gene: TRBV4-3

CDR3 DNA: TGCGCCAGCAGCGCTGACAGGGCCTACTACGAGCAGTACTTC
CDR3 protein: CASSADRAYYEQYF
D gene: TRBD1
J gene: TRBJ2-7
clone size: .
V gene: TRBV5-1

CDR3 DNA: TGTGCCAGCAGTTTCGCTAGCGGGAGGGAAGAGACCCAGTACTTC
CDR3 protein: CASSFASGREETQYF
D gene: TRBD2
J gene: TRBJ2-5
clone size: few
V gene: TRBV6-5

CDR3 DNA: TGTGCCAGCAGCCAAGATCAAGGTCGTCACTCGGGGGACACCATATATTTT
CDR3 protein: CASSQDQGRHSGDTIYF
D gene: .
J gene: TRBJ1-3
clone size: few
V gene: TRBV14

CDR3 DNA: TGTGCCAGCAGCTTCCTCGGCAAACTAGCGGGACAAGAGACCCAGTACTTC
CDR3 protein: CASSFLGKLAGQETQYF
D gene: TRBD2
J gene: TRBJ2-5
clone size: many
V gene: TRBV7-8

CDR3 DNA: TGTGCCAGCAGCCCGGACGGATTGAAGACCGTCGAGGTCTACAATGAGCAGTTCTTC
CDR3 protein: CASSPDGLKTVEVYNEQFF
D gene: .
J gene: TRBJ2-1
clone size: .
V gene: TRBV5-4